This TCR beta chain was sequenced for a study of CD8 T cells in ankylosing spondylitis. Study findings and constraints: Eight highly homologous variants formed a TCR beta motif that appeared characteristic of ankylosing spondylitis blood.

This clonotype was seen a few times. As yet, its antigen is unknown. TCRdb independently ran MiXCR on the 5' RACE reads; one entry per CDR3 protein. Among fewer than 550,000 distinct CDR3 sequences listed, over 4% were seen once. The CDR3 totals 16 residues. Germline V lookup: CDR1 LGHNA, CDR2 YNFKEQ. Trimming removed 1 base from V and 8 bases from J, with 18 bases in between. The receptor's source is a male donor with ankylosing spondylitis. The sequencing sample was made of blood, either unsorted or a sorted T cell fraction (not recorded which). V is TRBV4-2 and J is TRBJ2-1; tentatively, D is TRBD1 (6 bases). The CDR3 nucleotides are TGTGCCAGCAGCCAAGGATCGGGACACCTCCTCGATGAGCAGTTCTTC. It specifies CASSQGSGHLLDEQFF.